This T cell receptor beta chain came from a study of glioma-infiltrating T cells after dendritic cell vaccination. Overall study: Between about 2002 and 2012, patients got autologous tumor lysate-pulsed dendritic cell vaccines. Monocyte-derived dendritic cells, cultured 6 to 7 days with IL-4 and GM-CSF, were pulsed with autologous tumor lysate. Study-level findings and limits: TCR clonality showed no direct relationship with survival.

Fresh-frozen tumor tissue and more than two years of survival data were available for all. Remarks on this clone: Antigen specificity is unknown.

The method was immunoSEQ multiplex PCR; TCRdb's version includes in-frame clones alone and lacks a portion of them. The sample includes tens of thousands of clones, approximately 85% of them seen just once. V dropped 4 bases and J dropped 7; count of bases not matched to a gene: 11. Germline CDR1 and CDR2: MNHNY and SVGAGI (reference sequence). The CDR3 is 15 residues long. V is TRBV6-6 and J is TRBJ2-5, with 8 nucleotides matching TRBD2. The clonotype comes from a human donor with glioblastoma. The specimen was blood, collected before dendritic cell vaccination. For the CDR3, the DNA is TGTGCCAGCAGTTTAGACGGGGGGGGGTCGACGACCCAGTACTTC. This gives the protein CASSLDGGGSTTQYF.